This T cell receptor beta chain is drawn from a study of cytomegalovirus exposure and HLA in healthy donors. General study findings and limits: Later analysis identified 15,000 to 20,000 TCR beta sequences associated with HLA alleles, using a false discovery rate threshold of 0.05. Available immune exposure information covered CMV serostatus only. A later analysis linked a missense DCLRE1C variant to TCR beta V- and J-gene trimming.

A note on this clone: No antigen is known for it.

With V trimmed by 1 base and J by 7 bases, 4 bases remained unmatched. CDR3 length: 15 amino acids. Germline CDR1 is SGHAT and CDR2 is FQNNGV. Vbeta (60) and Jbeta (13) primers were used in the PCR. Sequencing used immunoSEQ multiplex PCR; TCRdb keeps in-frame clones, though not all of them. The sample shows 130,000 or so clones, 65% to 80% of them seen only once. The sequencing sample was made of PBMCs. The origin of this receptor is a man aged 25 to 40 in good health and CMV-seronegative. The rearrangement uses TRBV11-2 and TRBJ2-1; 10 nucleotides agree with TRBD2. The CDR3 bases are TGTGCCAGCAGCTTAGGAGCGGGAGGGCATAATGAGCAGTTCTTC. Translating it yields CASSLGAGGHNEQFF.